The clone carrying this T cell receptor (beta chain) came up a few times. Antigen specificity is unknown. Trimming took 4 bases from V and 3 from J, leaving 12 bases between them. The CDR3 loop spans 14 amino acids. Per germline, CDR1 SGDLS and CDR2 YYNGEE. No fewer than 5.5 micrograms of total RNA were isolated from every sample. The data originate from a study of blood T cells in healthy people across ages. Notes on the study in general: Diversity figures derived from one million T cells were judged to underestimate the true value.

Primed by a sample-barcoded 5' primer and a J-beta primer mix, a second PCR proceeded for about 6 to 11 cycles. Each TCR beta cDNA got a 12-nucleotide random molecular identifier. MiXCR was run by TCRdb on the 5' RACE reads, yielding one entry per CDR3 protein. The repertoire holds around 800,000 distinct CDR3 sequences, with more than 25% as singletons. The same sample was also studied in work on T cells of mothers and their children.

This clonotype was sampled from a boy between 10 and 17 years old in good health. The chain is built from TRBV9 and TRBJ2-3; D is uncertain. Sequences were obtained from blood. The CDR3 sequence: CASSSKSLTDTQYF. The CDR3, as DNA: TGTGCCAGCAGCTCTAAAAGTTTGACAGATACGCAGTATTTT.